This T cell receptor beta chain came from a study of shared clonotypes between healthy human individuals. At the level of the study: The people who gave samples were two women and three men aged 18 to 49.

Study-wide findings and caveats: Of the naive CD4 clonotypes, roughly 5.5% were shared across a few donors. In this cohort, only blood was sampled, and tissue repertoires likely differ.

Of note for this clone: Antigen specificity is unknown.

The CDR3 totals 12 residues. The germline CDR1 and CDR2 sequences are MNHEY and SVGAGI. The V end was cut by 8 bases, the J end by 4 bases, with 12 bases between. Cells designated naive CD8 were CD45RO-negative and were positively selected for CCR7, with terminally differentiated effector memory CD45RA+ cells excluded. Produced via immunoSEQ multiplex PCR; TCRdb's table is partial and in-frame only. Of roughly 2,000,000 clones listed, 85% to 95% are singletons. The source material was naive CD8+ T cells from PBMCs. This TCR was sampled from a man between 18 and 29 years old in good health. Some clones in this sample may be carry-over from other donors' samples. The V gene is TRBV6-5, the J gene TRBJ2-7, with D perhaps TRBD1 (5 bases). The CDR3, as DNA: TGTGCCAGCGGCCGCTCAGGGTACGAGCAGTACTTC. Amino acid sequence: CASGRSGYEQYF.